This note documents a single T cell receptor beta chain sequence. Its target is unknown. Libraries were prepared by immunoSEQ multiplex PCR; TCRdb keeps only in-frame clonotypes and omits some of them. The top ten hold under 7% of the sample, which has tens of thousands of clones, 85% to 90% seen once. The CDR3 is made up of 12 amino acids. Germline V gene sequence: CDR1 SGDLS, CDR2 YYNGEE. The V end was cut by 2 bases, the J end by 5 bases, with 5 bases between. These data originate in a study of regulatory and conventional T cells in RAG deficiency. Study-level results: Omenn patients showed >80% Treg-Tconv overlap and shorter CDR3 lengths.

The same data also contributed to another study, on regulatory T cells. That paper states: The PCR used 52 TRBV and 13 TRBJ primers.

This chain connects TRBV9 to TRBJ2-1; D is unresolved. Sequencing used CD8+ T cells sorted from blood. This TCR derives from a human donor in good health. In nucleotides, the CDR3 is TGTGCCAGCAGCGTTTATAACAATGAGCAGTTCTTC. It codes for CASSVYNNEQFF.